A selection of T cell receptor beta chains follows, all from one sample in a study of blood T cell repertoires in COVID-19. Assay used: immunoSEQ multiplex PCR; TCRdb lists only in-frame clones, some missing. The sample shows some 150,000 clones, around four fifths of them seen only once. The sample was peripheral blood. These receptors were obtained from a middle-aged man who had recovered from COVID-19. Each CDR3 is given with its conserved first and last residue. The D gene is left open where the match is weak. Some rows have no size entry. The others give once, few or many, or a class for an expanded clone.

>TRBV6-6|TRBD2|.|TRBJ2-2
CASSRSGKNTGELFF
TGTGCCAGCAGCCGGAGCGGGAAGAACACCGGGGAGCTGTTTTTT
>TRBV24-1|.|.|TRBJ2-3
CATSDYRGTDTQYF
TGTGCCACCAGTGATTATCGGGGGACAGATACGCAGTATTTT
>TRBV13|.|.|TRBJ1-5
CASSQGINQPQHF
TGTGCCAGCAGCCAGGGGATCAATCAGCCCCAGCATTTT
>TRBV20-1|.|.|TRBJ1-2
CSASTGGYGYTF
TGCAGTGCTAGTACGGGGGGCTATGGCTACACCTTC
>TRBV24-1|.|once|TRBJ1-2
CATWDIQNGYTF
TGTGCCACCTGGGACATTCAGAATGGCTACACCTTC
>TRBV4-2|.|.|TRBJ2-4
CASSQDHQVSVDF
TGTGCCAGCAGCCAAGATCATCAGGTTTCAGTCGACTTC
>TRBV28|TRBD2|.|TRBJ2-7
CASSLMGLAYYEQYF
TGTGCCAGCAGTTTAATGGGACTAGCCTATTACGAGCAGTACTTC
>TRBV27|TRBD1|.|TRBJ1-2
CASSYGQGAQGYTF
TGTGCCAGCAGTTACGGACAGGGGGCCCAGGGCTACACCTTC
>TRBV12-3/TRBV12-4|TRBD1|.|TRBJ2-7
CASSFPGGYEQYF
TGTGCCAGCAGTTTCCCAGGGGGCTACGAGCAGTACTTC
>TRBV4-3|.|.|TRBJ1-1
CASSQVSAGNTEAFF
TGCGCCAGCAGCCAAGTTAGCGCAGGGAACACTGAAGCTTTCTTT
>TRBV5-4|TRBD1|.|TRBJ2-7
CASSSSTGDEQYF
TGTGCCAGCAGCTCATCCACAGGGGACGAGCAGTACTTC
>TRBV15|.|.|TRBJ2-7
CATSRELSGSSYEQYF
TGTGCCACCAGCAGGGAGTTAAGCGGTTCCTCCTACGAGCAGTACTTC
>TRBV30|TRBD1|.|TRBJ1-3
CAWRQGAGNTIYF
TGTGCCTGGAGACAGGGGGCTGGAAACACCATATATTTT
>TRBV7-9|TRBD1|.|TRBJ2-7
CASNTGVFWDEQYF
TGTGCCAGCAATACAGGGGTGTTTTGGGACGAGCAGTACTTC
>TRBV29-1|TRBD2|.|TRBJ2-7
CSVKYGTSGGYEQYF
TGCAGCGTTAAGTATGGGACTAGCGGGGGGTACGAGCAGTACTTC
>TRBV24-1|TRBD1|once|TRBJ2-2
CATSDTGTGGGGELFF
TGTGCCACCAGTGATACCGGGACAGGGGGCGGCGGGGAGCTGTTTTTT